The present T cell receptor (beta chain) was sequenced within a study of T cell responses to AZD1222 COVID-19 vaccine. General study results and limits: Only a handful of people who got AZD1222 tested seropositive at baseline. White British donors predominated, females outnumbered males, and clonal diversity was possibly underestimated.

About this clone: The antigen remains undetermined.

The V gene end was trimmed by 10 bases and the J gene end by 0 bases; junction bases not matched to a gene: 5. The CDR3 runs to 13 residues. Germline assignment: CDR1 MDHEN and CDR2 SYDVKM. Data came from immunoSEQ multiplex PCR; TCRdb stores just in-frame clones and leaves some out. The sample shows more than 150,000 clones, around 89% of them seen only once. V and J are TRBV28 and TRBJ1-1; 7 nucleotides align to TRBD1. The TCR was taken from an adult in good health. Sequenced here: peripheral blood, sampled on day 0 of AZD1222 vaccination. The CDR3 spells CATTTGLNTEAFF. As DNA, the CDR3 is TGTGCCACCACGACAGGGCTGAACACTGAAGCTTTCTTT.